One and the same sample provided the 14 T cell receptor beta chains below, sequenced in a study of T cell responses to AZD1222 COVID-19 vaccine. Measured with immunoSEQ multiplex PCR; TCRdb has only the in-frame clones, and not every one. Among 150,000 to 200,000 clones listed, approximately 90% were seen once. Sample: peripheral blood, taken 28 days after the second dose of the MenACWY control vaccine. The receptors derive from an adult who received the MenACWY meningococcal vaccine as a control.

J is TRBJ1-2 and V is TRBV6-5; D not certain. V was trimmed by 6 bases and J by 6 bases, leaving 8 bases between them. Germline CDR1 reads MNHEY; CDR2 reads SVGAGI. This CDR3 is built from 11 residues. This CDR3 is CASRTSNGYTF. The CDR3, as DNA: TGTGCCAGCAGGACTTCAAATGGCTACACCTTC.

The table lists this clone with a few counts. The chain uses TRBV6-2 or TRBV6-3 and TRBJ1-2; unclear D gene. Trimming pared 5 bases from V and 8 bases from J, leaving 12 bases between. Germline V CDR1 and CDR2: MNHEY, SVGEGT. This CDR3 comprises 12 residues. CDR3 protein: CASSPLWGGYTF. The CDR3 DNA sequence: TGTGCCAGCAGTCCGCTTTGGGGAGGCTACACCTTC.

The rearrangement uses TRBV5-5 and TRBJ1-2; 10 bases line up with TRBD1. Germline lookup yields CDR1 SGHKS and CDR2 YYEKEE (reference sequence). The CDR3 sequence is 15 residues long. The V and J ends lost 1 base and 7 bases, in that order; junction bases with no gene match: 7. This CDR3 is CASSLLDRGHSGYTF. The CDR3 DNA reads TGTGCCAGCAGCTTGTTAGACAGGGGGCATAGTGGCTACACCTTC.

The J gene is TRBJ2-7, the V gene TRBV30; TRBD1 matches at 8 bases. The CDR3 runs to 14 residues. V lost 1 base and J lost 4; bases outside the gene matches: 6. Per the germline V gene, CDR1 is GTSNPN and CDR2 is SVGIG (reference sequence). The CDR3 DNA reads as TGTGCCTGGAGTGCAACACACAGGGGGTACGAGCAGTACTTC. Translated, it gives CAWSATHRGYEQYF.

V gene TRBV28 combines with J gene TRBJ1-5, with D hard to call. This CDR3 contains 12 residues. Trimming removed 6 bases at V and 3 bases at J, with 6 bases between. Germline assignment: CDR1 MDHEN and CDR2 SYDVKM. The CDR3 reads CASRTTNQPQHF. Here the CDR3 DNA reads TGTGCCAGCAGAACCACCAATCAGCCCCAGCATTTT.

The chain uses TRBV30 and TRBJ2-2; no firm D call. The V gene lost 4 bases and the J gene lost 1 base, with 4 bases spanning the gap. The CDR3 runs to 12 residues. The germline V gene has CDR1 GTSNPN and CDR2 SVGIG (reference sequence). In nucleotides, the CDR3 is TGTGCCTGGACAGGGAACACCGGGGAGCTGTTTTTT. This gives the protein CAWTGNTGELFF.

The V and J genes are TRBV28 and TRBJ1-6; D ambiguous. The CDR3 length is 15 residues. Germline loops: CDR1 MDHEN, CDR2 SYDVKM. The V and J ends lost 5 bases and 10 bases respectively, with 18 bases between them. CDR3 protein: CASSPQHETGSPLHF. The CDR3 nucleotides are TGTGCCAGCAGTCCCCAACATGAGACGGGCTCACCCCTCCACTTT.

The CDR3, as DNA: TGTGCCAGCAGTCGTACCCCAGATCAGCCCCAGCATTTT. Translating gives CASSRTPDQPQHF. The chain joins TRBV5-6 to TRBJ1-5; the D is unclear. V lost 5 bases, J lost 5 bases, and 11 bases lay in between. The germline V gene has CDR1 SGHDT and CDR2 YYEEEE. The CDR3 has 13 amino acids.

The CDR3 DNA reads TGTGCCAGCAGTTACTCGGTCGCATCATATGGCTACACCTTC. It encodes CASSYSVASYGYTF. V is TRBV6-2 or TRBV6-3 and J is TRBJ1-2, with unresolved D. The CDR3 runs to 14 residues. From germline, CDR1 is MNHEY and CDR2 SVGEGT. Deletions cut 0 bases from V and 5 bases from J, with 10 bases between.

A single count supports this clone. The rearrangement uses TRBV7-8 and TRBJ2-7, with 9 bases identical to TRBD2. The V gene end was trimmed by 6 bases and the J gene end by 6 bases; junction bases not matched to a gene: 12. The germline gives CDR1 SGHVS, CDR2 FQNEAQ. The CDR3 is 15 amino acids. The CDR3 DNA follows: TGTGCCAGCAGTATAATAGCGGGAGTTTCGTCCGAGCAGTACTTC. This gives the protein CASSIIAGVSSEQYF.

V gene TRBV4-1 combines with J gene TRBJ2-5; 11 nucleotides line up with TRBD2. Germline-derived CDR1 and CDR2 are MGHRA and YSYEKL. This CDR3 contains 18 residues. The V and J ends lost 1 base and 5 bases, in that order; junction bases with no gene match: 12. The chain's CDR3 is CASSQGVASGRTTETQYF. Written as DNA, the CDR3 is TGCGCCAGCAGCCAAGGAGTCGCTAGCGGGAGGACGACGGAGACCCAGTACTTC.

CDR3 loop: CGTGTSGSTGELFF. Here the CDR3 DNA reads TGTGGGACCGGGACTAGCGGGAGCACCGGGGAGCTGTTTTTT. V and J are TRBV3-1 (or the pseudogene TRBV3-2) and TRBJ2-2; TRBD2 agrees at 14 bases. This CDR3 region has 14 residues. Germline V gives CDR1 LGHDT, CDR2 YNNKEL (reference sequence).

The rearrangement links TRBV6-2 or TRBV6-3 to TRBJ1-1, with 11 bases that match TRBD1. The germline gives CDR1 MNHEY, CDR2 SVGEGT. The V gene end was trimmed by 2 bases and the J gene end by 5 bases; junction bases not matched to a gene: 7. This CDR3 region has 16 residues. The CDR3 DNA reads TGTGCCAGCAGTTACATGGGACAGGGGGAAGGGACTGAAGCTTTCTTT. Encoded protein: CASSYMGQGEGTEAFF.

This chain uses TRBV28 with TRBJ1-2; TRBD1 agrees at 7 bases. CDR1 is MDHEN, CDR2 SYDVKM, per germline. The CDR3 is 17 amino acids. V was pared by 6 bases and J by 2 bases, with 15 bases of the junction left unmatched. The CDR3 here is CASSTTGVVLGNYGYTF. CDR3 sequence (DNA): TGTGCCAGCAGCACTACAGGGGTGGTTTTAGGAAACTATGGCTACACCTTC.